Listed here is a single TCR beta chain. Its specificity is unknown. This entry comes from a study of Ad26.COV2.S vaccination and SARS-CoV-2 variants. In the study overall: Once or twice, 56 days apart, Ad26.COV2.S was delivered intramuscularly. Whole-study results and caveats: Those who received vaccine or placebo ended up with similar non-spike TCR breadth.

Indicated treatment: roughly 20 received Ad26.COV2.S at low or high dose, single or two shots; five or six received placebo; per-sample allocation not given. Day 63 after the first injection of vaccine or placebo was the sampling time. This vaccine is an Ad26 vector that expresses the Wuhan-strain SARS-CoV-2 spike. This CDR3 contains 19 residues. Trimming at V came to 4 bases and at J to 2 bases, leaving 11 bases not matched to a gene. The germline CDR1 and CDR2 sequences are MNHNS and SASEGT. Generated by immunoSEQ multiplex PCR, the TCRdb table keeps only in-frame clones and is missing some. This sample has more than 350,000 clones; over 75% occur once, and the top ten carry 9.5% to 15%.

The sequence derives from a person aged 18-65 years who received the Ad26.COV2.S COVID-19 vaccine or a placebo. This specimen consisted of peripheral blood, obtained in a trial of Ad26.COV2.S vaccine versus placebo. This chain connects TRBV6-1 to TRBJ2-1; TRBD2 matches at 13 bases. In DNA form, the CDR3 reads TGTGCCAGCAGTGGACTCTTACTAGCGGGAGGGCCGCCCTACAATGAGCAGTTCTTC. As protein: CASSGLLLAGGPPYNEQFF.